This T cell receptor beta chain emerged from a study of metastatic and nonmetastatic thyroid tumors. Concerning this clone: Given a much more abundant clone one base away, this may be a read error.

TCRdb ran MiXCR on the PCR reads. The profile shows tens of thousands of clones, approximately 10% of them singletons. Not a single patient had been given any form of treatment at any point before undergoing thyroid surgery. The material sequenced was blood. The TCR was taken from a female donor with papillary thyroid cancer or a benign thyroid nodule (not recorded which). Some clones in this sample may be carry-over from other donors' samples.

DNA for the CDR3: TGCATCGTTGGGAGGGAGGGGCCAACAGATACGCAGTATTTT. Translation: CIVGREGPTDTQYF. The rearrangement joins TRBV29-1 to TRBJ2-3, with 7 positions matching TRBD2. The CDR3 runs 14 residues. Germline V gene lookup returns CDR1 SQVTM and CDR2 ANQGSEA.